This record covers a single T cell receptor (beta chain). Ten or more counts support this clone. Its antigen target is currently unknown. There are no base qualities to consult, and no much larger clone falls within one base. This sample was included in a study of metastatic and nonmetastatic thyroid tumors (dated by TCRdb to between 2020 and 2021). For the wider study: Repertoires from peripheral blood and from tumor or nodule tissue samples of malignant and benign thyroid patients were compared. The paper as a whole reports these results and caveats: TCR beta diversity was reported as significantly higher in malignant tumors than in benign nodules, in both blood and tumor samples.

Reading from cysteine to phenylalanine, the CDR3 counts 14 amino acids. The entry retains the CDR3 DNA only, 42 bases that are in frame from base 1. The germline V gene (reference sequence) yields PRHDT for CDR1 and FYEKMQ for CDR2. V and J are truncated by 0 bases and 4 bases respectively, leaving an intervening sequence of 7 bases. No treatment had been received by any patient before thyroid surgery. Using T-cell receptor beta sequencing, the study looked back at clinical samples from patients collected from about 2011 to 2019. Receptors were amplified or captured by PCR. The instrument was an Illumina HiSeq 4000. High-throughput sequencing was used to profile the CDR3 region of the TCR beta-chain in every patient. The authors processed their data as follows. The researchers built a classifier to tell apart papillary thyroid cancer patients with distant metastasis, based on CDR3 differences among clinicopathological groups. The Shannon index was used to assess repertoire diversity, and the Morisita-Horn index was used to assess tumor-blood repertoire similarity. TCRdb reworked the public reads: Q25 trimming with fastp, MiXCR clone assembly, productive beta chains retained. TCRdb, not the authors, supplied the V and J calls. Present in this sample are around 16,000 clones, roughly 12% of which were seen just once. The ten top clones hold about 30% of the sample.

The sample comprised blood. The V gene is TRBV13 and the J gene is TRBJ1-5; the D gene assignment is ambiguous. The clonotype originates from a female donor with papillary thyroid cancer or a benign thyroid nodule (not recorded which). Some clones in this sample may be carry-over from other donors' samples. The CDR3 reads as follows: CASSLGLTNQPQHF. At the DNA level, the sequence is TGTGCCAGCAGCTTAGGCCTGACTAATCAGCCCCAGCATTTT.